Listed here are 2 T cell receptor beta chains from one sample, sequenced in a study of blood T cells in healthy people across ages. It was with a sample-barcoded 5' primer and a J-beta primer mix that a second PCR of roughly 7 to 12 cycles was run. Each CDR3 protein is one row after TCRdb ran MiXCR on the 5' RACE reads. The data hold some 1.8 million distinct CDR3 sequences, with roughly two fifths observed a single time. Sequencing was performed on blood. Every receptor here comes from a human donor in good health.

In the case of this clonotype: One end of the junction varies from germline; a read error may be responsible. The J gene is TRBJ2-7, the V gene TRBV5-4; D is undetermined. There are 13 residues in the CDR3. Per germline, CDR1 SGHNT and CDR2 YYREEE (reference sequence). CDR3 protein: CAGSFGGTYEQYF. The CDR3 region has the DNA TGTGCCGGCAGCTTTGGCGGAACCTACGAGCAGTACTTC. The whole variable domain, filled in from reference TRBV5-4 and TRBJ2-7, reads ETGVTQSPTHLIKTRGQQVTLRCSSQSGHNTVSWYQQALGQGPQFIFQYYREEENGRGNFPPRFSGLQFPNYSSELNVNALELDDSALYLCAGSFGGTYEQYFGPGTRLTVT.

The chain has TRBV7-2 and TRBJ2-5, with D possibly matching TRBD2 (5 bases). The length of the CDR3 is 15 residues. Between the trimmed V and J ends, which lost 3 bases and 5 bases, there was a span of 16 bases. The V gene's germline CDR1 is SGHTA and CDR2 FQGNSA. The CDR3 region is CASSFKLVSQETQYF. The CDR3 region has the DNA TGTGCCAGCAGCTTTAAACTAGTCTCGCAGGAGACCCAGTACTTC.